The text below deals with one T cell receptor (beta chain). The missing CDR3 end, 3 residues past where the read stops, is filled in from the germline J gene. The data belong to a study of T cells in women clearing cervical HPV infection. Study summary: Women with histologically confirmed HPV16-related CIN3 or worse, 2 with invasive cancer, served as cases. Blood came at first lesion visit for cases, post-clearance for controls.

Prevalent HPV16 infections were excluded; only incident single HPV16 infections included. Germline values: CDR1 DFQATT, CDR2 SNEGSKA (reference sequence). V dropped 6 bases and J dropped 4; count of bases not matched to a gene: 4. The CDR3 is 12 amino acids. TCRdb keeps only in-frame clones here, not all; method: immunoSEQ multiplex PCR. This table lists tens of thousands of clones. This sequence originates from a woman between 18 and 69 years old with a cervical HPV16 infection that either progressed to CIN3+ or cleared (not recorded which). The chain combines TRBV20-1 with TRBJ1-2; 8 bases map to TRBD1. The specimen was blood buffy coat. CDR3 bases read: TGCAGTGCCGGACAGGGAGGCTATGGC. This sequence encodes CSAGQGGYG. The entire CDR3 protein is CSAGQGGYGYTF.